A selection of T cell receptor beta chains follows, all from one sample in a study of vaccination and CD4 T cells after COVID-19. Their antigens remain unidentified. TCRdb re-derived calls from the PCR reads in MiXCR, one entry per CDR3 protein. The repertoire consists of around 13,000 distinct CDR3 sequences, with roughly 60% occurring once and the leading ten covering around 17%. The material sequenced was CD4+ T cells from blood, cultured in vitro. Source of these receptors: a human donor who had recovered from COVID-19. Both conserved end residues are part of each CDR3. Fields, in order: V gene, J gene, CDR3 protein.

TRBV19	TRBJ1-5	CATHMTGRESNQPQHF
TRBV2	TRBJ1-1	CASSVYPSEAFF
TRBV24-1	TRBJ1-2	CATRGSGSENGYTF
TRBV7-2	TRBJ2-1	CASSLALDSDSNEQFF
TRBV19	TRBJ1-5	CASSPGLHQPQHF
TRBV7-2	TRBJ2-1	CASSSPIDPPKREQFF
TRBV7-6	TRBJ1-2	CASSLWGGKGGYTF
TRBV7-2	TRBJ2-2	CASSFTVGGELFF
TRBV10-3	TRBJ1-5	CAISESTPRSHNQPQHF
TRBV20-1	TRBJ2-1	CSAPAAGGANEQFF
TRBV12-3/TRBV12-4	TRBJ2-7	CASRTSLEQYF
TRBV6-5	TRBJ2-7	CASSYSRGGLAGGPGEQYF
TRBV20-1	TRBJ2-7	CSARASGSLASYEQYF
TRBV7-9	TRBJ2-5	CASSLGGQGIETQYF
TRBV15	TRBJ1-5	CATSQEEDQPQHF
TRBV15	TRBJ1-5	CVTSRGDSLQPQHF
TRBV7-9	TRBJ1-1	CASSFEAGAGEAFF
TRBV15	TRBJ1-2	CATSSSVANYGYTF
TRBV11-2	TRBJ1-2	CASSPDRGYYGHTF
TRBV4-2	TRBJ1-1	CASSQPDLKSTEAFF
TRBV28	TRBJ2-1	CASGDRQEQFF
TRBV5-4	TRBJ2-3	CASSLDSGRRADTQYF
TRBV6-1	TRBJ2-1	CASSNSGRSYNEQFF
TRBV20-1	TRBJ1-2	CSANRQALRGYGYTF
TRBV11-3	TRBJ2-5	CASSPGLAGVETQYF
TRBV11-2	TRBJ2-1	CASSLGTSGSRYEQFF
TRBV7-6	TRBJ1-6	CASSLEQGSPLHF